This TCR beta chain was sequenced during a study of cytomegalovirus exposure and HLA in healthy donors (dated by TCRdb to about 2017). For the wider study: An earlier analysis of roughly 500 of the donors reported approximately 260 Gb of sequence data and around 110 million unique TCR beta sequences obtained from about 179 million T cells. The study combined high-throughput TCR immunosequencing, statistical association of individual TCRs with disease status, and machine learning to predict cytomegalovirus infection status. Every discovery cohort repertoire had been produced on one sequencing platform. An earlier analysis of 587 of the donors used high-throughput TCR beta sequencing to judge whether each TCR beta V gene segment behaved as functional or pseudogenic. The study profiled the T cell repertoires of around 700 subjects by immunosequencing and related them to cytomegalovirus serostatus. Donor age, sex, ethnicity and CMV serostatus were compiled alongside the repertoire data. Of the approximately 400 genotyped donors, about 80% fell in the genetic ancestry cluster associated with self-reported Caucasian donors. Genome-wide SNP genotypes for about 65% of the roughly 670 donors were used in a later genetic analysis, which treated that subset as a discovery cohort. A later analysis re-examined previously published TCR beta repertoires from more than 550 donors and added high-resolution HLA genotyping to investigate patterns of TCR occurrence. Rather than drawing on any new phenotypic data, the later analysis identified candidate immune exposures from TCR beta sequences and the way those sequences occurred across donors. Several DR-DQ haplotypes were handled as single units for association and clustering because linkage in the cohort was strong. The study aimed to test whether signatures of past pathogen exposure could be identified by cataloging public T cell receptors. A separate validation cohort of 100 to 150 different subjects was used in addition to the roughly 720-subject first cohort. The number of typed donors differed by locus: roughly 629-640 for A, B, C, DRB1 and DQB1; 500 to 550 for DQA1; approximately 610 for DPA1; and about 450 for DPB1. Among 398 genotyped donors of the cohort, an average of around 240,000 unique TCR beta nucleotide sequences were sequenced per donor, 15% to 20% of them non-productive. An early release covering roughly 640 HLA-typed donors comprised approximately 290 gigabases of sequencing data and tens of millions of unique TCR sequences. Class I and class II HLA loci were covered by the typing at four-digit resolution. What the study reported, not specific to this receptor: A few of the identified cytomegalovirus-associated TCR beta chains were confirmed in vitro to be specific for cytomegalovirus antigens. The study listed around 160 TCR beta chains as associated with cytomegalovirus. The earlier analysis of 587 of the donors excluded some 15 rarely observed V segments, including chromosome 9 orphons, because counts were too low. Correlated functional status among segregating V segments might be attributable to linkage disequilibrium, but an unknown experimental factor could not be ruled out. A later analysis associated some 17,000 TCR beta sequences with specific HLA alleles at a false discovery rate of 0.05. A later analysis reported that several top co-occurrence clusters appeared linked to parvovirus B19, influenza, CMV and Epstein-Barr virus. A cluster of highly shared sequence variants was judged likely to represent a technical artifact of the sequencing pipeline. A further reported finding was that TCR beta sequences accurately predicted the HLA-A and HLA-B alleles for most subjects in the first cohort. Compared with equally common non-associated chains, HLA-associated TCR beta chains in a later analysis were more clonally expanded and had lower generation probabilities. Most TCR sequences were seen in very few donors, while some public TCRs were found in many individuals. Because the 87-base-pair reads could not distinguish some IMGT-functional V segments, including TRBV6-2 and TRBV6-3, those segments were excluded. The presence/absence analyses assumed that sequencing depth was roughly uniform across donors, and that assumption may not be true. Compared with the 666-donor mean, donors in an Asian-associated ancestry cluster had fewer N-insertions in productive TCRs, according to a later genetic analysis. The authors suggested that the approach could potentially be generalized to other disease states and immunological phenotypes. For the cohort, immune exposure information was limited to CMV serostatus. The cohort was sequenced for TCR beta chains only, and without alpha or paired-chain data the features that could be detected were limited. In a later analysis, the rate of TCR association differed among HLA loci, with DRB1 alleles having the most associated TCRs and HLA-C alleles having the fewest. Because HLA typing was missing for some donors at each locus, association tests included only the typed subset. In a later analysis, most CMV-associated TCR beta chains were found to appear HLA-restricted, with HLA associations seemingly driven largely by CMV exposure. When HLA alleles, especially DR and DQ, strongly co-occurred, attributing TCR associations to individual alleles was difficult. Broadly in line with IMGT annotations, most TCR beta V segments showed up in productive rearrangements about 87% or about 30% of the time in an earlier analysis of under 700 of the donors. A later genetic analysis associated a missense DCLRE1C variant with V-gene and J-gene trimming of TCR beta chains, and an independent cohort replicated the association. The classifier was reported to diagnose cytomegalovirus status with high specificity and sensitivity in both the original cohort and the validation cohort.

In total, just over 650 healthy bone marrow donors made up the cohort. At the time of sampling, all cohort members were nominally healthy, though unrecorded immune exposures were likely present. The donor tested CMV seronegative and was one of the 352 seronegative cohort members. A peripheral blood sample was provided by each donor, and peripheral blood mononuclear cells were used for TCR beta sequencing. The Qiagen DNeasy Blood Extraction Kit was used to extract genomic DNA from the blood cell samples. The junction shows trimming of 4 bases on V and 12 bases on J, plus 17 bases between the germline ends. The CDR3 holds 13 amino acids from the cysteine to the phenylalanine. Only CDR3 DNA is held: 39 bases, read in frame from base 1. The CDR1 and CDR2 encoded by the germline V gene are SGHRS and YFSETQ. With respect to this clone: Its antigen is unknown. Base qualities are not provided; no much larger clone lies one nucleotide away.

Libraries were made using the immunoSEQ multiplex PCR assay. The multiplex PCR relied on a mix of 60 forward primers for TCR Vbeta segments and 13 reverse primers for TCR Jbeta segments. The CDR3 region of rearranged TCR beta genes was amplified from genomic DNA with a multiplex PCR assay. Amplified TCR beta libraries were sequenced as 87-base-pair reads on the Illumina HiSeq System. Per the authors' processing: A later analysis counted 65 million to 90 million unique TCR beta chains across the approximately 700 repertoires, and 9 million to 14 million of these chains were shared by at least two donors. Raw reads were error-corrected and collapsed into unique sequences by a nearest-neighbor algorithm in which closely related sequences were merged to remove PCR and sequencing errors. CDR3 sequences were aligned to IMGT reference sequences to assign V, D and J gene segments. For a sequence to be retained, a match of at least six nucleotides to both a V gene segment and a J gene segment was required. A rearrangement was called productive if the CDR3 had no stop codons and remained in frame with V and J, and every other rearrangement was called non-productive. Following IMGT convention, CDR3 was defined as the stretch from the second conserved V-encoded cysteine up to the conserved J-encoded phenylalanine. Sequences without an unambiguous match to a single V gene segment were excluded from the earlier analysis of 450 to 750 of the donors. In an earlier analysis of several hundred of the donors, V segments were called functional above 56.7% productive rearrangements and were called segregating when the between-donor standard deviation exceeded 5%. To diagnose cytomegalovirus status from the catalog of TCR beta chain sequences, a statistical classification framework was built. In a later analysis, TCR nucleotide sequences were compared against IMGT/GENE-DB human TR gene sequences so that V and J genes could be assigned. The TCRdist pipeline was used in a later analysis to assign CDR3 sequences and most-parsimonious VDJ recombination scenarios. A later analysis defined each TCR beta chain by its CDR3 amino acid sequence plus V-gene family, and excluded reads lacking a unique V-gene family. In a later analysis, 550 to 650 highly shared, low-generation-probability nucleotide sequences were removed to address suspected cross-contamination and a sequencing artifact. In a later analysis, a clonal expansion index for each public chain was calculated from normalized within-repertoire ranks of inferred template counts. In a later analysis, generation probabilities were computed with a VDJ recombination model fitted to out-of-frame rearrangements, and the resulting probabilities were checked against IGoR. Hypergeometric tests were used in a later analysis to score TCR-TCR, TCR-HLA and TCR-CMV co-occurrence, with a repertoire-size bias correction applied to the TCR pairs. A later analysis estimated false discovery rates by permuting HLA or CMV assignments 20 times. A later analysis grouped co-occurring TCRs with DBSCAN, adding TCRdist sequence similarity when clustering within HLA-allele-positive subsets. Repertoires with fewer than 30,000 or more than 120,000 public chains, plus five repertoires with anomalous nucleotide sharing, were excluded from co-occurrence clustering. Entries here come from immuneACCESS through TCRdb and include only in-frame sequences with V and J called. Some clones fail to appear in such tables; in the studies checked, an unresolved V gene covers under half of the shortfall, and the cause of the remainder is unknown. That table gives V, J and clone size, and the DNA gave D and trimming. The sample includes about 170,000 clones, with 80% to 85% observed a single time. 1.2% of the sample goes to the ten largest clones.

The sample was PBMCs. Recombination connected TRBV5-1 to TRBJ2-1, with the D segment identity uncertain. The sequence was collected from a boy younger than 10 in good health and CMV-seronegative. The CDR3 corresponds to CASSHGGPKLQFF. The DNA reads TGCGCCAGCAGCCACGGCGGTCCGAAACTGCAGTTCTTC.